One and the same sample provided the 10 T cell receptor beta chains below, sequenced in a study of T cell changes during pregnancy in multiple sclerosis (dated by TCRdb to about 2019). The library was generated by the immunoSEQ multiplex PCR assay. The immuneACCESS repertoire file appears here via TCRdb, limited to in-frame rearrangements. These files lack a portion of the clones; in checked studies, under half of the deficit traces to unresolved V genes, and the cause of the others is not known. Within this sample are approximately 44,000 clones, with roughly 87% of them counted one time only. The ten largest account for under 0.7% of the sample. Sequencing was performed on CD4+ T cells from peripheral blood mononuclear cells, taken in the first trimester of pregnancy. The receptors shown here come from a female donor with multiple sclerosis, enrolled in a pregnancy study.

The chain couples TRBV4-2 to TRBJ2-2; 14 bases are a match to TRBD2. The germline gives CDR1 LGHNA, CDR2 YNFKEQ. The CDR3 contains 22 residues. With V trimmed by 3 bases and J by 3 bases, 18 bases remained unmatched. Here the CDR3 DNA reads TGTGCCAGCAGCCAGCGACGGACTCCGGGACTAGCGGGAGATTTTGACACCGGGGAGCTGTTTTTT. Translation: CASSQRRTPGLAGDFDTGELFF.

The chain joins TRBV11-2 to TRBJ2-1; TRBD2 matches 14 bases. Germline values: CDR1 SGHAT, CDR2 FQNNGV. V gave up 5 bases and J gave up 7 bases; unmatched junction bases: 4. This CDR3 has 15 residues. In DNA form, the CDR3 reads TGTGCCAGCAGCCCCTGGACTAGCGGGAGGAATGAGCAGTTCTTC. Encoded protein: CASSPWTSGRNEQFF. Full variable domain (remainder filled in from reference TRBV11-2 and TRBJ2-1): EAGVAQSPRYKIIEKRQSVAFWCNPISGHATLYWYQQILGQGPKLLIQFQNNGVVDDSQLPKDRFSAERLKGVDSTLKIQPAKLEDSAVYLCASSPWTSGRNEQFFGPGTRLTVL.

The rearrangement links TRBV2 to TRBJ2-5, with 8 bases matching TRBD2. After removal of 5 bases from V and 1 base from J, the junction contained 9 bases not matched to a gene. The CDR3 covers 16 residues. The germline V gene has CDR1 SNHLY and CDR2 FYNNEI. The DNA for the CDR3 is TGTGCCAGCAGTCCCGGGGGTACTAGCGGCCAAGAGACCCAGTACTTC. As protein: CASSPGGTSGQETQYF.

The chain recombines TRBV9 with TRBJ2-3, with 8 bases that match TRBD2. Germline assignment: CDR1 SGDLS and CDR2 YYNGEE. The CDR3 has 15 amino acids. Trimming at V came to 4 bases and at J to 5 bases, leaving 9 bases not matched to a gene. The CDR3 loop reads CASSIRGLVIDTQYF. The CDR3 region has the DNA TGTGCCAGCAGCATTAGGGGACTAGTGATAGATACGCAGTATTTT.

The rearrangement links TRBV19 to TRBJ2-5; 7 nucleotides align to TRBD2. V dropped 8 bases and J dropped 5; count of bases not matched to a gene: 8. There are 13 residues in the CDR3. Germline CDR1 LNHDA, CDR2 SQIVND (reference sequence). The CDR3 DNA is TGTGCCAGTGGTGCGGGAGACGGGGAGACCCAGTACTTC. Amino acids: CASGAGDGETQYF.

The CDR3 coding sequence is TGTGCCTGGATTGGCCTAAGGGAGGCTGATGGTGAGAATGAGCAGTTCTTC. This encodes CAWIGLREADGENEQFF. The chain employs TRBV30 and TRBJ2-1, with D tentatively TRBD2 (6 bases). V was cut by 4 bases and J by 7 bases, with 26 bases left in between. This CDR3 spans 17 amino acids. Per the germline V gene, CDR1 is GTSNPN and CDR2 is SVGIG (reference sequence).

The chain joins TRBV19 to TRBJ2-7, with D maybe TRBD2 (5 bases). Trimming took off 5 bases at V and 4 bases at J, with 12 bases between the two ends. The CDR3 runs to 13 residues. CDR1 and CDR2 from the germline V gene are LNHDA and SQIVND (reference sequence). The CDR3 protein is CASSQQTKYEQYF. In nucleotides, the CDR3 is TGTGCCAGTAGTCAACAGACTAAATACGAGCAGTACTTC.

CDR3 amino acids: CASSPLDSLYGYTF. The CDR3 bases are TGTGCCAGCTCACCTCTGGACAGTTTATATGGCTACACCTTC. The rearrangement uses TRBV18 and TRBJ1-2, with a tentative D call TRBD1 (6 bases). This CDR3 region has 14 residues. Trimming stripped 3 bases from V and 5 bases from J, with 13 bases between. Germline CDR1 is KGHSH and CDR2 is LQKENI.

The genes are TRBV6-5 and TRBJ2-3; possible D gene TRBD1, 5 bases. Trimming took 2 bases from V and 0 from J, leaving 9 bases between them. CDR1 and CDR2 from the germline V gene are MNHEY and SVGAGI. The CDR3 runs 15 residues. CDR3: CASSYNGASTDTQYF. CDR3 nucleotide sequence: TGTGCCAGCAGTTACAATGGGGCTAGCACAGATACGCAGTATTTT.

V and J are TRBV18 and TRBJ2-7; possibly TRBD1 for D (6 bases). Trimming took 2 bases from V and 3 from J, leaving 11 bases between them. Germline CDR1 KGHSH, CDR2 LQKENI. This CDR3 has 14 residues. CDR3 residues: CASSPSTGSYEQYF. The DNA for the CDR3 is TGTGCCAGCTCACCAAGCACAGGGAGCTACGAGCAGTACTTC.